Below, 32 T cell receptor beta chains from the same sample are listed, as sequenced in a study of blood T cell repertoires in COVID-19. Assay used: immunoSEQ multiplex PCR; TCRdb lists only in-frame clones, some missing. The data hold under 350,000 clones, with more than 90% observed a single time. Specimen: PBMCs or T cells enriched from blood (not recorded which). The receptors here all came from a man in his sixties who had recovered from COVID-19.

The chain combines TRBV5-6 with TRBJ2-7, with 7 bases lining up with TRBD1. Trimming took 2 bases from V and 0 from J; bases not matched to a gene: 8. The CDR3 contains 16 residues. Germline-derived CDR1 and CDR2 are SGHDT and YYEEEE. DNA for the CDR3: TGTGCCAGCAGCTTTTCGGGACAGATTTTCTCCTACGAGCAGTACTTC. It yields the protein CASSFSGQIFSYEQYF.

The gene calls are TRBV7-2 and TRBJ1-1, with 8 nucleotides matching TRBD1. V gave up 6 bases and J gave up 5 bases; unmatched junction bases: 8. This CDR3 spans 14 amino acids. Germline CDR1 and CDR2: SGHTA and FQGNSA. Here the CDR3 DNA reads TGTGCCAGCAGATCGGGACAGGCGAGAACTGAAGCTTTCTTT. Its translation: CASRSGQARTEAFF.

V is TRBV11-2 and J is TRBJ2-7, with TRBD1 matching over 7 bases. Losses at the gene ends were 0 bases for V and 3 bases for J; bases not matched to a gene: 17. The CDR3 length is 19 residues. CDR1 is SGHAT, CDR2 FQNNGV, per germline. The CDR3 protein is CASSLDSPRGLGGDYEQYF. The CDR3 DNA follows: TGTGCCAGCAGCTTAGACTCTCCTAGGGGGCTTGGTGGGGACTACGAGCAGTACTTC.

V gene TRBV3-1 (or the pseudogene TRBV3-2) combines with J gene TRBJ2-3, with 7 bases identical to TRBD2. The CDR3 runs 16 residues. CDR1 is LGHDT and CDR2 is YNNKEL in the germline V gene (reference sequence). The V and J ends lost 2 bases and 3 bases, in that order; junction bases with no gene match: 8. As DNA, the CDR3 is TGTGCCAGCAGCCAATTTGCGGGAGTCGGGACAGATACGCAGTATTTT. As protein: CASSQFAGVGTDTQYF.

The V gene is TRBV6-2 or TRBV6-3, the J gene TRBJ2-7, with 7 bases identical to TRBD2. After removal of 0 bases from V and 5 bases from J, the junction contained 10 bases not matched to a gene. Germline assignment: CDR1 MNHEY and CDR2 SVGEGT. The CDR3 is 16 residues long. Here the CDR3 reads CASSYSTGGLSNEQYF. The CDR3, as DNA: TGTGCCAGCAGTTACTCGACGGGGGGTCTATCCAACGAGCAGTACTTC.

The chain recombines TRBV7-9 with TRBJ2-5, with D possibly TRBD2 on 6 matching bases. This CDR3 is 14 amino acids long. Trimming cost V 7 bases and J 3 bases, with 15 bases left between them. CDR1 is SEHNR and CDR2 is FQNEAQ in the germline V gene (reference sequence). In nucleotides, the CDR3 is TGTGCCAGCATTAGGGCGGGACTGAAAGAGACCCAGTACTTC. Translating it yields CASIRAGLKETQYF.

This chain uses TRBV19 with TRBJ2-5; 9 bases match TRBD1. Germline lookup yields CDR1 LNHDA and CDR2 SQIVND (reference sequence). Unmatched junction bases numbered 11, after V lost 6 bases and J lost 9 bases. The CDR3 contains 14 residues. The CDR3, as DNA: TGTGCCAGTAGCCAAGACAGGGGGAATCGGGCCCAGTACTTC. It specifies CASSQDRGNRAQYF.

This clone came up a few times. The DNA of the CDR3 is TGTGCCAGCAGCTCTAGCGGGAGGGGAACAGATACGCAGTATTTT. Encoded protein: CASSSSGRGTDTQYF. V is TRBV7-3 and J is TRBJ2-3; 12 bases are shared with TRBD2. Trimming at V came to 4 bases and at J to 3 bases, leaving 2 bases not matched to a gene. The CDR3 contains 15 residues. Germline V gene lookup returns CDR1 SGHTA and CDR2 FQGTGA.

This rearrangement joins TRBV28 to TRBJ1-4; D call uncertain. The CDR3 length is 13 residues. Trimming stripped 5 bases from V and 8 bases from J, with 12 bases between. Germline-derived CDR1 and CDR2 are MDHEN and SYDVKM. This CDR3 reads CASSPVSREKLFF. The CDR3 nucleotides are TGTGCCAGCAGTCCGGTTTCGCGGGAAAAACTGTTTTTT.

The chain uses TRBV7-9 and TRBJ1-1, with D unclear. CDR1 SEHNR and CDR2 FQNEAQ come from the germline V gene (reference sequence). This CDR3 has 13 amino acids. V lost 3 bases to trimming and J lost 4 bases, with 9 bases between them. In DNA, the CDR3 is TGTGCCAGCAGCTTTGGGGAGATCACTGAAGCTTTCTTT. The encoded protein is CASSFGEITEAFF.

The CDR3 is CASRDTTGREVFF. The CDR3 DNA reads as TGTGCCAGCAGAGACACCACAGGGCGGGAGGTGTTTTTT. The chain couples TRBV12-3 or TRBV12-4 to TRBJ1-4, with TRBD1 as a possible D gene (6 bases). V was clipped by 6 bases and J by 15 bases, with 20 bases between them. CDR3 length equals 13 residues.

The chain employs TRBV29-1 and TRBJ2-1; 10 nucleotides match TRBD1. The CDR3 length is 19 residues. After removal of 7 bases from V and 5 bases from J, the junction contained 23 bases not matched to a gene. Per the germline V gene, CDR1 is SQVTM and CDR2 is ANQGSEA. The CDR3 spells CSAEGDRGLSALANNEQFF. The CDR3 region has the DNA TGCAGCGCCGAGGGGGACAGGGGACTATCAGCCCTTGCCAACAATGAGCAGTTCTTC.

V and J are TRBV6-5 and TRBJ2-7, with TRBD2 identical over 9 bases. CDR3 length equals 14 residues. The junction had 8 bases not matched to a gene; V was cut back by 6 bases and J by 5 bases. Germline V gives CDR1 MNHEY, CDR2 SVGAGI. The CDR3 region is CASRPLSGSHEQYF. For the CDR3, the DNA is TGTGCCAGCAGACCTCTTAGCGGGAGCCACGAGCAGTACTTC.

This clone appeared a single time. The gene calls are TRBV4-1 and TRBJ2-1, with 10 bases that match TRBD2. V lost 6 bases and J lost 8; bases outside the gene matches: 10. The CDR3 runs 15 residues. Per germline, CDR1 MGHRA and CDR2 YSYEKL. The CDR3 DNA is TGCGCCAGCAGTCACTATAGCGGGAGGACATATGAGCAGTTCTTC. It is translated as CASSHYSGRTYEQFF.

The chain employs TRBV3-1 (or the pseudogene TRBV3-2) and TRBJ2-7, with D uncertain. V was pared by 5 bases and J by 1 base, with 3 bases between. The CDR3 has 11 residues. Germline-derived CDR1 and CDR2 are LGHDT and YNNKEL (reference sequence). DNA of the CDR3: TGTGCCAGCAGCTATTCCTACGAGCAGTACTTC. Its protein is CASSYSYEQYF.

The chain employs TRBV3-1 (or the pseudogene TRBV3-2) and TRBJ2-7; 9 nucleotides agree with TRBD1. Trimming took 3 bases from V and 7 from J; bases not matched to a gene: 10. The germline V gene has CDR1 LGHDT and CDR2 YNNKEL (reference sequence). CDR3 length: 15 amino acids. The CDR3 loop reads CASSQDLQTGGEQYF. CDR3 bases: TGTGCCAGCAGCCAGGACCTACAGACAGGGGGTGAGCAGTACTTC.

The V gene is TRBV2, the J gene TRBJ2-3, with TRBD2 matching over 14 bases. Unmatched junction bases numbered 5, after V lost 9 bases and J lost 0 bases. The CDR3 runs 16 residues. The germline gives CDR1 SNHLY, CDR2 FYNNEI. CDR3 residues: CARAGLAGASTDTQYF. CDR3 nucleotides: TGTGCCAGGGCGGGACTAGCGGGGGCCAGCACAGATACGCAGTATTTT.

CDR3 protein: CATREAGVNSPLHF. The CDR3 DNA reads TGTGCCACCAGGGAGGCAGGGGTTAATTCACCCCTCCACTTT. The rearrangement joins TRBV6-4 to TRBJ1-6, with a weak D call TRBD1 (6 bases). The germline CDR1 and CDR2 sequences are MRHNA and SNTAGT. CDR3 length: 14 residues. With 10 bases removed from V and 6 bases from J, the gap between germline ends came to 16 bases.

This sequence joins TRBV5-8 and TRBJ1-3; D gene uncertain. Trimming took off 1 base at V and 11 bases at J, with 16 bases between the two ends. CDR1 SGHTS and CDR2 YDEGEE come from the germline V gene. The CDR3 length is 14 residues. CDR3 DNA sequence: TGTGCCAGCAGCTTGTCCCCCCCCGTGGCCTCCATATATTTT. Its translation: CASSLSPPVASIYF.

This CDR3 reads CASRDGQGFTEAFF. In DNA form, the CDR3 reads TGTGCCAGCAGGGATGGACAGGGCTTCACTGAAGCTTTCTTT. The chain uses TRBV2 and TRBJ1-1; 8 bases are shared with TRBD1. The germline V gene encodes CDR1 SNHLY and CDR2 FYNNEI. This CDR3 spans 14 amino acids. V shed 6 bases, J shed 4 bases, and the junction held 7 bases outside the gene matches.

Details on this clone: The DNA is omitted, as the CDR3 cannot be located on it reliably, and the CDR3 follows TCRdb's listing. The chain is built from TRBV20-1 and TRBJ2-1; the D call of TRBD2 is as the table states it, not checked on the DNA. The CDR3 adds up to 11 amino acids, both ends counted. Germline-derived CDR1 and CDR2 are DFQATT and SNEGSKA (reference sequence). CDR3 loop: CSASVAGGAFF.

CDR3 in amino acids: CASLGTGDGYTEAFF. CDR3 DNA: TGTGCCAGCTTAGGGACAGGGGATGGGTACACTGAAGCTTTCTTT. The chain couples TRBV2 to TRBJ1-1; TRBD1 matches at 10 bases. Germline CDR1 and CDR2: SNHLY and FYNNEI. The CDR3 is 15 amino acids. Trimming removed 8 bases from V and 3 bases from J; junction bases left unmatched: 9.

This clone was found once. This chain uses TRBV19 with TRBJ1-4; the D gene is possibly TRBD1 (5 bases). The CDR3 has 14 amino acids. CDR1 LNHDA and CDR2 SQIVND come from the germline V gene (reference sequence). The V and J ends lost 3 bases and 5 bases respectively, with 10 bases between them. The CDR3 nucleotides read TGTGCCAGTAGTATGTTGCCAGGGAATGAAAAACTGTTTTTT. It yields the protein CASSMLPGNEKLFF.

CDR3 residues: CASSAVQGPGTEAFF. The CDR3 region has the DNA TGTGCCAGCAGCGCGGTCCAGGGGCCTGGGACTGAAGCTTTCTTT. The rearrangement uses TRBV9 and TRBJ1-1; tentatively, D is TRBD1 (6 bases). Germline V lookup: CDR1 SGDLS, CDR2 YYNGEE. V lost 3 bases, J lost 5 bases, and 17 bases lay in between. The length of the CDR3 is 15 residues.

This sequence joins TRBV15 and TRBJ2-7; 7 bases fit TRBD1. Germline CDR1 reads LNHNV; CDR2 reads YYDKDF (reference sequence). The ends lost 4 bases at V and 1 base at J; junction bases unmatched: 10. The CDR3 sequence is 16 residues long. CDR3: CATSTRQGRASYEQYF. Written as DNA, the CDR3 is TGTGCCACCAGCACCAGACAGGGCAGGGCATCCTACGAGCAGTACTTC.

CDR3 coding DNA: TGTGCCAGCAGTTTTTTCAGGGGTGGCTACACCTTC. It codes for CASSFFRGGYTF. The chain employs TRBV12-3 or TRBV12-4 and TRBJ1-2, with D possibly TRBD1 on 6 matching bases. The CDR3 runs 12 residues. Trimming removed 3 bases at V and 7 bases at J, with 9 bases between.

There are a few counts of this clone. CDR3 sequence: CASSSRQGGRYEQYF. The CDR3 nucleotides are TGTGCCAGCAGCTCCAGACAGGGGGGCAGGTACGAGCAGTACTTC. The chain is built from TRBV5-4 and TRBJ2-7; 9 bases line up with TRBD1. This CDR3 is built from 15 residues. V dropped 3 bases and J dropped 4; count of bases not matched to a gene: 8. In germline, CDR1 is SGHNT, CDR2 YYREEE (reference sequence).

V usage is TRBV27 and J usage is TRBJ2-1; TRBD1 matches at 9 bases. V gave up 4 bases and J gave up 7 bases; unmatched junction bases: 11. The CDR3 consists of 16 residues. Per germline, CDR1 MNHEY and CDR2 SMNVEV (reference sequence). The CDR3 here is CASSSPVGTGWNEQFF. The CDR3, as DNA: TGTGCCAGCAGTTCCCCGGTAGGGACAGGGTGGAATGAGCAGTTCTTC.

This rearrangement joins TRBV7-9 to TRBJ1-2; 7 nucleotides align to TRBD1. This CDR3 is built from 16 residues. CDR1 is SEHNR, CDR2 FQNEAQ, per germline (reference sequence). Losses at the gene ends were 0 bases for V and 5 bases for J; bases not matched to a gene: 9. The CDR3 reads CASSLAHQTGEYGYTF. The CDR3 nucleotides are TGTGCCAGCAGCTTAGCACACCAAACAGGGGAATATGGCTACACCTTC.

V usage is TRBV6-1 and J usage is TRBJ2-5; D may be TRBD2 (6 bases). The CDR3 spans 15 residues. CDR1 and CDR2 from the germline V gene are MNHNS and SASEGT. V was clipped by 3 bases and J by 1 base, with 12 bases between them. CDR3: CASSEGGRAQETQYF. The CDR3 bases are TGTGCCAGCAGTGAGGGGGGAAGGGCCCAAGAGACCCAGTACTTC.

The V and J genes are TRBV6-4 and TRBJ2-3; the D gene is possibly TRBD2 (5 bases). The CDR3 has 14 amino acids. Germline lookup yields CDR1 MRHNA and CDR2 SNTAGT. V lost 6 bases and J 1 base, leaving 11 bases between the germline ends. The CDR3 loop is CASRASSRTDTQYF. In DNA, the CDR3 is TGTGCCAGCAGAGCTAGCTCACGCACAGATACGCAGTATTTT.

The chain combines TRBV24-1 with TRBJ2-2, with D possibly TRBD1 on 6 matching bases. V gave up 3 bases and J gave up 3 bases, with 10 bases separating them. Germline CDR1 and CDR2: KGHDR and SFDVKD. The CDR3 is made up of 15 amino acids. This CDR3 is CATSDTGTYTGELFF. CDR3 DNA: TGTGCCACCAGTGATACCGGGACATACACCGGGGAGCTGTTTTTT.